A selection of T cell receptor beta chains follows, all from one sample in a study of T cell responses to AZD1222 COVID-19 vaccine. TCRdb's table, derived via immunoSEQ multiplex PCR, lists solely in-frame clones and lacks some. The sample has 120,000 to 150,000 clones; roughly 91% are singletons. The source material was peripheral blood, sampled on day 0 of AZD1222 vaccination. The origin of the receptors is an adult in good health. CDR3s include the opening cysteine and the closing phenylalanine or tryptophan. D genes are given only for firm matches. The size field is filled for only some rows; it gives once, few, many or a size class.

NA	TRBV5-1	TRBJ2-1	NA	TGCGCCAGCAGCTTGGATAGGGACAATGAGCAGTTCTTC	CASSLDRDNEQFF
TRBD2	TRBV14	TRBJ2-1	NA	TGTGCCAGCAGCCAGACTAGCGGGGGCTACAATGAGCAGTTCTTC	CASSQTSGGYNEQFF
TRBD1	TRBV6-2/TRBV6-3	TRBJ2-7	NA	TGTGCCAGCACCCCGGACAGGGGGCTCCCAGATTTCTACGAGCAGTACTTC	CASTPDRGLPDFYEQYF
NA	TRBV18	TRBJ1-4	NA	TGTGCCAGCTCACCAGAGAACTTAGGGAGAGAAAAACTGTTTTTT	CASSPENLGREKLFF
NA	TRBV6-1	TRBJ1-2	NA	TGTGCCAGCAGTGACTGGACAGACCTCTCAAAGAACTATGGCTACACCTTC	CASSDWTDLSKNYGYTF
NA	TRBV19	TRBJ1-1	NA	TGTGCCAGTAGTATACGCGCCGGTATGAACACTGAAGCTTTCTTT	CASSIRAGMNTEAFF
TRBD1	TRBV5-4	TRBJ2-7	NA	TGTGCCAGCAGCCCAGGACAGGGGATCTACGAGCAGTACTTC	CASSPGQGIYEQYF
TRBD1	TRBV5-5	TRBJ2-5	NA	TGTGCCAGCACCCGGACAGGGGGATTCCAAGAGACCCAGTACTTC	CASTRTGGFQETQYF
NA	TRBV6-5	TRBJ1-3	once	TGTGCCAGCAGTTACCGCGGTGACTCTGGAAACACCATATATTTT	CASSYRGDSGNTIYF
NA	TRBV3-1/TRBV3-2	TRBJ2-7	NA	TGTGCCAGCAGGAGAGCCTACGAGCAGTACTTC	CASRRAYEQYF
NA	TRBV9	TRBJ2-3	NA	TGTGCCAGCAGCGTAGCAGCAGCCGGGGGAGGTGATACGCAGTATTTT	CASSVAAAGGGDTQYF
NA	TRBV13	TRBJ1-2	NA	TGTGCCAGCAGCTTAGAGGGTAGGCATGGCTACACCTTC	CASSLEGRHGYTF
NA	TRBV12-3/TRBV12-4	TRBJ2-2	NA	TGTGCCAGCAGCCCAACCGGGACAGGGGAGCTGTTTTTT	CASSPTGTGELFF
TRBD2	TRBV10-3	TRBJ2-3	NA	TGTGCCACCCTATCTGGACTAGCGGGAGGGATAGATACGCAGTATTTT	CATLSGLAGGIDTQYF
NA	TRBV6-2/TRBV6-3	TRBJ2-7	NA	TGTGCCAGCAGTCAAGGTATATCCTACGAGCAGTACTTC	CASSQGISYEQYF
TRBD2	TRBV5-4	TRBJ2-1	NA	TGTGCCAGCAGCTTGGGCGGGACTAGCAAAACTCGCGATGAGCAGTTCTTC	CASSLGGTSKTRDEQFF
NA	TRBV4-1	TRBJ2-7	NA	TGCGCCAGCAGCCTTCAGCGGGTCGGAACCTACGAGCAGTACTTC	CASSLQRVGTYEQYF
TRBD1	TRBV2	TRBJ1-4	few	TGTGCCAGTCACAGGGGAAGTAGTGAAAAACTGTTTTTT	CASHRGSSEKLFF
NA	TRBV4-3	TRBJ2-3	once	TGCGCCAGCAGCCGCGCAGGTAGGGGCACAGATACGCAGTATTTT	CASSRAGRGTDTQYF
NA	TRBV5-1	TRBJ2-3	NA	TGCGCCAGCAGCTTTGGCGGGATCCCCCCGCCAGATACGCAGTATTTT	CASSFGGIPPPDTQYF
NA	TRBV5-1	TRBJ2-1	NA	TGCGCCAGCAGCCGGGGCTCCTACAATGAGCAGTTCTTC	CASSRGSYNEQFF
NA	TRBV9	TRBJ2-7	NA	TGTGCCAGCAGCGTAGAACCTAGCGTAACCTACGAGCAGTACTTC	CASSVEPSVTYEQYF
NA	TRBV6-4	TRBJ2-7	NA	TGTGCCATCGAATCGATCCTCTCCTACGAGCAGTACTTC	CAIESILSYEQYF
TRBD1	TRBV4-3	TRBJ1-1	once	TGCGCCAGCAGCCAAGACAGGGGGATGAACACTGAAGCTTTCTTT	CASSQDRGMNTEAFF
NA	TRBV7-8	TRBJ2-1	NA	TGTGCCAGCAGCTCTGCCCGAAGAGCCTACAATGAGCAGTTCTTC	CASSSARRAYNEQFF
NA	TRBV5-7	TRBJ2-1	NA	TGTGCCAGCAGCCTCCGGCCCTCGGCGAGCGAATTCTTC	CASSLRPSASEFF
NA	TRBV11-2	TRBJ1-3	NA	TGTGCCAGCAGCTTAGATCTGAGTAGAAACACCATATATTTT	CASSLDLSRNTIYF
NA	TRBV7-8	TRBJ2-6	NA	TGTGCCAGCAGCTTGTTTCCTGACTCTGGGGCCAACGTCCTGACTTTC	CASSLFPDSGANVLTF
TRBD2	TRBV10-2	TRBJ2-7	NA	TGCGCCAGCAGCCCCGGGACTAGACAATACGAGCAGTACTTC	CASSPGTRQYEQYF
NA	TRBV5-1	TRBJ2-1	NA	TGCGCCAGCAGCCCCGGGCGACTTGGGGTCCACAATGAGCAGTTCTTC	CASSPGRLGVHNEQFF
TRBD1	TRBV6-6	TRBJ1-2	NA	TGTGCCAGCAGACCTCACAGGGGGCTAGAAGGCTACACCTTC	CASRPHRGLEGYTF
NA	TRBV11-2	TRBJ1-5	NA	TGTGCCAGCAGTATAGGGACCGGGTTCGGTCAGCCCCAGCATTTT	CASSIGTGFGQPQHF
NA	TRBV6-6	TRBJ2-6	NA	TGTGCCAGCAGTTCCGGGACGGATCAGGCCAACGTCCTGACTTTC	CASSSGTDQANVLTF
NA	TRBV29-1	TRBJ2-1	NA	TGCAGCGTTGAGAGCCCCGTGTCAGCCTACAATGAGCAGTTCTTC	CSVESPVSAYNEQFF
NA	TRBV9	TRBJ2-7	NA	TGTGCCAGCAGCGTAGACCCAACCACCTACGAGCAGTACTTC	CASSVDPTTYEQYF